One and the same sample provided the 30 T cell receptor beta chains below, sequenced in a study of cytomegalovirus exposure and HLA in healthy donors. The PCR made use of 60 Vbeta and 13 Jbeta primers. Produced via immunoSEQ multiplex PCR; TCRdb's table is partial and in-frame only. Of around 130,000 clones listed, just over 70% are singletons. Sequencing was carried out using PBMCs. These receptors all stem from a woman aged 25 to 39 in good health and CMV-seronegative.

As for this clone: One end of the junction does not line up with germline, which may come from a read error. This rearrangement joins TRBV7-7 to TRBJ2-3; 7 bases map to TRBD2. This CDR3 spans 15 amino acids. Germline-derived CDR1 and CDR2 are SSHAT and FNYEAQ (reference sequence). The CDR3 loop is CASSLGRERSDTQYF. The CDR3 DNA follows: TGTGCTAGCAGCTTGGGGCGGGAGAGATCAGATACGCAGTATTTT.

A few counts support this clone. The chain uses TRBV28 and TRBJ1-5; TRBD1 agrees at 11 bases. In germline, CDR1 is MDHEN, CDR2 SYDVKM. The V and J ends lost 6 bases and 8 bases, in that order; junction bases with no gene match: 6. CDR3 size: 14 residues. Here the CDR3 reads CASRQRTGGKPQHF. The CDR3 bases are TGTGCCAGCAGACAAAGGACAGGGGGCAAGCCCCAGCATTTT.

This clone was observed a few times. This sequence joins TRBV10-1 and TRBJ1-1; no definite D call. Germline V gene sequence: CDR1 WNHNN, CDR2 SYGVQD (reference sequence). This CDR3 has 14 amino acids. Trimming took 3 bases from V and 4 from J, leaving 12 bases between them. The CDR3 DNA sequence: TGCGCCAGCAGTGAAATGGCGGCGGGCACTGAAGCTTTCTTT. It translates to CASSEMAAGTEAFF.

The chain has TRBV7-9 and TRBJ2-1, with 8 bases aligning to TRBD2. V was pared by 2 bases and J by 1 base, with 7 bases of the junction left unmatched. The germline CDR1 and CDR2 sequences are SEHNR and FQNEAQ (reference sequence). The CDR3 runs 17 residues. The CDR3, as DNA: TGTGCCAGCAGCTTATCCCGGGAGGGCCTTTCCTACAATGAGCAGTTCTTC. Its protein product is CASSLSREGLSYNEQFF.

The V call is TRBV29-1, the J call TRBJ1-5; 10 bases are shared with TRBD1. Germline V gene lookup returns CDR1 SQVTM and CDR2 ANQGSEA. CDR3 length: 15 amino acids. J lost 0 bases, V lost 6 bases, and 5 bases had no gene match. CDR3 in amino acids: CSVSRDRGSNQPQHF. CDR3 DNA sequence: TGCAGCGTGTCCCGGGACAGGGGTAGCAATCAGCCCCAGCATTTT. Combining the CDR3 with reference TRBV29-1 and TRBJ1-5 gives the whole variable domain SAVISQKPSRDICQRGTSLTIQCQVDSQVTMMFWYRQQPGQSLTLIATANQGSEATYESGFVIDKFPISRPNLTFSTLTVSNMSPEDSSIYLCSVSRDRGSNQPQHFGDGTRLSIL.

CDR3 bases: TGTGCCAGCAGTTTGGGCTTATCTGAAGAGACCCAGTACTTC. It is translated as CASSLGLSEETQYF. This chain uses TRBV28 with TRBJ2-5; D is ambiguous. The germline CDR1 and CDR2 sequences are MDHEN and SYDVKM. Trimming left V 3 bases short and J 3 bases short, with 11 bases between. This CDR3 is built from 14 residues.

The chain has TRBV2 and TRBJ2-5, with TRBD1 identical over 7 bases. CDR3 size: 14 residues. Germline V gives CDR1 SNHLY, CDR2 FYNNEI. V trimming: 4 bases; J trimming: 4 bases; junction bases outside the gene matches: 6. CDR3 sequence reads: CASSAQGIGETQYF. CDR3 DNA: TGTGCCAGCAGTGCACAGGGGATTGGAGAGACCCAGTACTTC. Using reference TRBV2 and TRBJ2-5 for the parts outside the CDR3, the full variable domain is EPEVTQTPSHQVTQMGQEVILRCVPISNHLYFYWYRQILGQKVEFLVSFYNNEISEKSEIFDDQFSVERPDGSNFTLKIRSTKLEDSAMYFCASSAQGIGETQYFGPGTRLLVL.

There are a few counts of this clone. This rearrangement joins TRBV28 to TRBJ1-5; a weak D match, TRBD1 (5 bases). This CDR3 has 15 amino acids. Deletions cut 4 bases from V and 2 bases from J, with 12 bases between. Per the germline V gene, CDR1 is MDHEN and CDR2 is SYDVKM. The CDR3 sequence: CASSSRVGGNQPQHF. The CDR3 nucleotides read TGTGCCAGCAGTTCCAGGGTTGGGGGCAATCAGCCCCAGCATTTT.

The V gene is TRBV5-8, the J gene TRBJ2-5, with a weak D call TRBD2 (6 bases). The CDR3 spans 15 residues. Looked up from germline, CDR1 is SGHTS and CDR2 is YDEGEE. Trimming removed 0 bases from V and 3 bases from J, with 12 bases in between. CDR3 residues: CASSLVGGSEETQYF. The CDR3 DNA reads as TGTGCCAGCAGCTTGGTCGGGGGATCTGAAGAGACCCAGTACTTC.

The V and J genes are TRBV5-1 and TRBJ1-1; perhaps TRBD1 as D (5 bases). The CDR3 length is 15 residues. Germline V lookup: CDR1 SGHRS, CDR2 YFSETQ. The V end was cut by 4 bases, the J end by 1 base, with 14 bases between. The CDR3 nucleotides read TGCGCCAGCAGCGCAACGGACATTCGGAACACTGAAGCTTTCTTT. It yields the protein CASSATDIRNTEAFF.

The chain links TRBV5-6 to TRBJ2-7, with TRBD1 identical over 8 bases. V shed 4 bases, J shed 3 bases, and the junction held 3 bases outside the gene matches. CDR1 is SGHDT and CDR2 is YYEEEE in the germline V gene. The CDR3 length is 13 residues. Written as DNA, the CDR3 is TGTGCCAGCAGCCGGGACAGGAACTACGAGCAGTACTTC. It is translated as CASSRDRNYEQYF.

This clone was recorded a few times. DNA for the CDR3: TGTGCCAGCAGTGCAGGTGACGACACTGAAGCTTTCTTT. Its protein is CASSAGDDTEAFF. The chain recombines TRBV6-1 with TRBJ1-1; D uncertain. This CDR3 region has 13 residues. CDR1 and CDR2 from the germline V gene are MNHNS and SASEGT. Trimming cost V 4 bases and J 3 bases, with 9 bases left between them.

This rearrangement joins TRBV6-5 to TRBJ1-2, with D maybe TRBD1 (5 bases). V shed 6 bases and J shed 5 bases, with 13 bases lying between them. The CDR3 contains 13 residues. CDR1 is MNHEY and CDR2 is SVGAGI in the germline V gene. CDR3 in amino acids: CASSPPGTYGYTF. The CDR3 nucleotides read TGTGCCAGCAGCCCACCCGGGACTTATGGCTACACCTTC.

This clone was counted a few times. The chain employs TRBV6-1 and TRBJ1-1; no reliable D call. Germline values: CDR1 MNHNS, CDR2 SASEGT. CDR3 length: 14 amino acids. V lost 7 bases to trimming and J lost 5 bases, with 17 bases between them. In nucleotides, the CDR3 is TGTGCCAGCACCGAGGTCCTAGGTTGGACTGAAGCTTTCTTT. Translating gives CASTEVLGWTEAFF.

This clone has a handful of counts. This chain uses TRBV11-2 with TRBJ2-3; D remains ambiguous. V was pared by 0 bases and J by 6 bases, with 7 bases between. Germline lookup yields CDR1 SGHAT and CDR2 FQNNGV. The CDR3 contains 13 residues. CDR3 residues: CASSLDARDTQYF. The CDR3 DNA sequence: TGTGCCAGCAGCTTAGATGCCCGGGATACGCAGTATTTT.

The chain links TRBV7-3 to TRBJ2-7; 8 bases are shared with TRBD2. This CDR3 region has 14 residues. V trimming: 5 bases; J trimming: 2 bases; junction bases outside the gene matches: 5. CDR1 SGHTA and CDR2 FQGTGA come from the germline V gene. The DNA for the CDR3 is TGTGCCAGCAGCCCTACTAGCGGAACCTACGAGCAGTACTTC. Its translation: CASSPTSGTYEQYF.

The V gene is TRBV9, the J gene TRBJ1-1; D is undetermined. Germline CDR1 SGDLS, CDR2 YYNGEE. CDR3 length equals 13 residues. The V gene lost 0 bases and the J gene lost 4 bases, with 7 bases spanning the gap. The CDR3 coding sequence is TGTGCCAGCAGCGTAGCGGAGGCCACTGAAGCTTTCTTT. Protein sequence: CASSVAEATEAFF.

The J gene is TRBJ2-6, the V gene TRBV6-5; D gene ambiguous. The germline V gene encodes CDR1 MNHEY and CDR2 SVGAGI. This CDR3 spans 15 amino acids. V shed 0 bases and J shed 1 base, with 4 bases lying between them. The chain's CDR3 is CASSYSASGANVLTF. In nucleotides, the CDR3 is TGTGCCAGCAGTTACTCGGCTTCTGGGGCCAACGTCCTGACTTTC.

This chain uses TRBV7-9 with TRBJ1-4; D not certain. Germline V CDR1 and CDR2: SEHNR, FQNEAQ (reference sequence). The CDR3 is made up of 16 amino acids. The V gene lost 1 base and the J gene lost 3 bases, with 12 bases spanning the gap. In nucleotides, the CDR3 is TGTGCCAGCAGCTTAGTCTTACGGGGAGCTAATGAAAAACTGTTTTTT. As protein: CASSLVLRGANEKLFF. Full variable domain (missing parts from reference TRBV7-9 and TRBJ1-4): DTGVSQNPRHKITKRGQNVTFRCDPISEHNRLYWYRQTLGQGPEFLTYFQNEAQLEKSRLLSDRFSAERPKGSFSTLEIQRTEQGDSAMYLCASSLVLRGANEKLFFGSGTQLSVL.

V usage is TRBV6-5 and J usage is TRBJ1-2, with TRBD1 matching over 7 bases. The CDR3 consists of 15 residues. V shed 5 bases and J 4 bases; nucleotides not matched to a gene: 10. Germline CDR1 and CDR2: MNHEY and SVGAGI. CDR3 nucleotide sequence: TGTGCCAGCAGTATGAGGCTACAGGGGAGCTATGGCTACACCTTC. It is translated as CASSMRLQGSYGYTF.

The chain combines TRBV30 with TRBJ1-4; the match to TRBD1 covers 7 bases. V trimming: 2 bases; J trimming: 5 bases; junction bases outside the gene matches: 11. The CDR3 covers 16 residues. The V gene's germline CDR1 is GTSNPN and CDR2 SVGIG (reference sequence). The CDR3 loop is CAWSIQLTGLNEKLFF. CDR3 in DNA: TGTGCCTGGAGTATCCAGTTGACAGGGTTAAATGAAAAACTGTTTTTT.

This clone showed up just once. The chain uses TRBV6-6 and TRBJ2-7; weak D call: TRBD1 (5 bases). This CDR3 has 16 amino acids. V was trimmed by 8 bases and J by 2 bases, leaving 22 bases between them. Looked up from germline, CDR1 is MNHNY and CDR2 is SVGAGI (reference sequence). The CDR3 nucleotides are TGTGCCAGCTCACCAGGGCAACTCTCTATCCCCTACGAGCAGTACTTC. Its translation is CASSPGQLSIPYEQYF.

The CDR3 DNA sequence: TGTGCCAGCAGCCCTGCGGGACAGGGGGCGTCAGATACGCAGTATTTT. This sequence encodes CASSPAGQGASDTQYF. The V and J genes are TRBV5-8 and TRBJ2-3, with TRBD1 matching over 12 bases. Germline CDR1 and CDR2: SGHTS and YDEGEE. V dropped 4 bases and J dropped 4; count of bases not matched to a gene: 7. The CDR3 sequence is 16 residues long.

CDR3 nucleotide sequence: TGTGCCAGCAGCTTTGAAGGGGGCAATCAGCCCCAGCATTTT. Residues: CASSFEGGNQPQHF. The genes are TRBV5-5 and TRBJ1-5; tentatively, D is TRBD1 (5 bases). This CDR3 has 14 amino acids. V shed 2 bases and J shed 2 bases, with 8 bases lying between them. The germline V gene has CDR1 SGHKS and CDR2 YYEKEE (reference sequence).

This clone was recorded a few times. The chain recombines TRBV4-1 with TRBJ1-5; D is unresolved. The V gene lost 4 bases and the J gene lost 3 bases, with 13 bases spanning the gap. Germline V gives CDR1 MGHRA, CDR2 YSYEKL. The length of the CDR3 is 15 residues. CDR3 sequence: CASSPLVHDNQPQHF. The CDR3 bases are TGCGCCAGCAGCCCCTTAGTGCATGACAATCAGCCCCAGCATTTT.

The V gene is TRBV11-1, the J gene TRBJ2-3, with TRBD2 matching 7 bases. The germline CDR1 and CDR2 sequences are SGHAT and FQDESV (reference sequence). J lost 0 bases, V lost 2 bases, and 5 bases had no gene match. The CDR3 totals 16 residues. CDR3: CASSLFVSGSTDTQYF. The CDR3 DNA is TGTGCCAGCAGCTTATTTGTTAGCGGGAGCACAGATACGCAGTATTTT.

This clone was observed a handful of times. This chain joins TRBV6-4 and TRBJ2-3; TRBD1 agrees at 10 bases. Germline V lookup: CDR1 MRHNA, CDR2 SNTAGT. This CDR3 has 15 amino acids. V lost 6 bases, J lost 6 bases, and 9 bases stayed unmatched. The CDR3 region has the DNA TGTGCCAGCAGCGCGGGACAGGGGACTTTGGATACGCAGTATTTT. Protein: CASSAGQGTLDTQYF.

V usage is TRBV5-4 and J usage is TRBJ2-7; perhaps TRBD1 as D (6 bases). Germline V lookup: CDR1 SGHNT, CDR2 YYREEE (reference sequence). Deletions cut 0 bases from V and 2 bases from J, with 18 bases between. This CDR3 has 17 residues. CDR3 loop: CASSLVGADAPTYEQYV. In DNA, the CDR3 is TGTGCCAGCAGCTTGGTGGGGGCGGACGCCCCGACCTACGAGCAGTACGTC.

The V and J genes are TRBV6-5 and TRBJ1-6, with TRBD1 as a possible D gene (5 bases). This CDR3 region has 15 residues. Germline CDR1 MNHEY, CDR2 SVGAGI. V dropped 2 bases and J dropped 8 bases, with 13 bases sitting between them. Here the CDR3 reads CASSYGHPSDSPLHF. The CDR3 bases are TGTGCCAGCAGTTACGGACATCCTTCGGATTCACCCCTCCACTTT.

The V call is TRBV6-4, the J call TRBJ2-3; D possibly corresponds to TRBD1 (5 bases). CDR1 is MRHNA, CDR2 SNTAGT, per germline. V was cut by 3 bases and J by 0 bases, with 13 bases left in between. The CDR3 runs to 16 residues. In nucleotides, the CDR3 is TGTGCCAGCAGTGAAGGTCAGGGATCTAGCACAGATACGCAGTATTTT. Amino acids: CASSEGQGSSTDTQYF.